A single sample is the source of the 9 T cell receptor beta chains below, sequenced in a study of blood T cell repertoires in COVID-19. Only in-frame clones appear in the TCRdb table, and some are missing; sequencing was by immunoSEQ multiplex PCR. The sample consists of about 210,000 clones, roughly nine tenths of them appearing once. The material sequenced was peripheral blood. The receptors were sampled from a young man with acute or convalescent COVID-19.

The rearrangement joins TRBV11-2 to TRBJ2-3, with D maybe TRBD2 (5 bases). Trimming stripped 3 bases from V and 6 bases from J, with 16 bases between. The CDR3 is 15 residues long. Germline loops: CDR1 SGHAT, CDR2 FQNNGV. The CDR3 DNA sequence: TGTGCCAGCAGCTTTGAGGGAGTCGGGTTCGATACGCAGTATTTT. This codes for CASSFEGVGFDTQYF.

The V call is TRBV3-1 (or the pseudogene TRBV3-2), the J call TRBJ2-3; TRBD2 matches at 9 bases. Trimming took 1 base from V and 2 from J; bases not matched to a gene: 7. Germline CDR1 and CDR2: LGHDT and YNNKEL (reference sequence). This CDR3 spans 17 amino acids. The CDR3 loop reads CASSQAGAGGYTDTQYF. Written as DNA, the CDR3 is TGTGCCAGCAGCCAAGCAGGAGCGGGAGGTTACACAGATACGCAGTATTTT.

V usage is TRBV6-1 and J usage is TRBJ1-1; unclear D gene. Per the germline V gene, CDR1 is MNHNS and CDR2 is SASEGT. The CDR3 spans 17 residues. Trimming stripped 1 base from V and 5 bases from J, with 20 bases between. The CDR3 bases are TGTGCCAGCAGTGAAGTATCGGAGGGTGGGAGTATTACTGAAGCTTTCTTT. Its protein is CASSEVSEGGSITEAFF.

The chain carries TRBV7-9 and TRBJ1-6; tentative D call: TRBD1 (6 bases). CDR1 is SEHNR, CDR2 FQNEAQ, per germline (reference sequence). The CDR3 is 15 residues long. V dropped 1 base and J dropped 4 bases, with 8 bases sitting between them. Written as DNA, the CDR3 is TGTGCCAGCAGCTTAGGCAGGGGTTATAATTCACCCCTCCACTTT. This translates into CASSLGRGYNSPLHF. The variable domain in full, completed from reference TRBV7-9 and TRBJ1-6, reads DTGVSQNPRHKITKRGQNVTFRCDPISEHNRLYWYRQTLGQGPEFLTYFQNEAQLEKSRLLSDRFSAERPKGSFSTLEIQRTEQGDSAMYLCASSLGRGYNSPLHFGNGTRLTVT.

The V gene is TRBV7-9, the J gene TRBJ1-3; 7 bases line up with TRBD1. The CDR3 has 17 amino acids. CDR1 and CDR2 from the germline V gene are SEHNR and FQNEAQ (reference sequence). Losses at the gene ends were 1 base for V and 2 bases for J; bases not matched to a gene: 8. Here the CDR3 DNA reads TGTGCCAGCAGCTTAGACAGGGGCGTTTCAACTGGAAACACCATATATTTT. Translating it yields CASSLDRGVSTGNTIYF.

The chain recombines TRBV9 with TRBJ1-6, with D possibly matching TRBD1 (6 bases). The germline V and J ends were trimmed by 2 bases and 14 bases, with 8 bases remaining between them. Germline V gene sequence: CDR1 SGDLS, CDR2 YYNGEE. The CDR3 totals 11 residues. CDR3 sequence reads: CASSVGDTLHF. CDR3 in DNA: TGTGCCAGCAGCGTGGGGGACACCCTCCACTTT.

The V and J genes are TRBV28 and TRBJ1-3, with D unclear. Germline V gene sequence: CDR1 MDHEN, CDR2 SYDVKM. CDR3 length: 14 residues. Trimming took off 8 bases at V and 0 bases at J, with 11 bases between the two ends. The CDR3 protein is CASDQPGSGNTIYF. As DNA, the CDR3 is TGTGCCAGCGATCAGCCAGGCTCTGGAAACACCATATATTTT.

The rearrangement uses TRBV5-1 and TRBJ1-2, with 9 bases fitting TRBD1. The CDR3 extends over 13 amino acids. The V and J ends lost 3 bases and 3 bases, in that order; junction bases with no gene match: 0. Germline V lookup: CDR1 SGHRS, CDR2 YFSETQ. The CDR3 bases are TGCGCCAGCAGCTGGACAGGGGACTATGGCTACACCTTC. It codes for CASSWTGDYGYTF. Using reference TRBV5-1 and TRBJ1-2 for the parts outside the CDR3, the full variable domain is KAGVTQTPRYLIKTRGQQVTLSCSPISGHRSVSWYQQTPGQGLQFLFEYFSETQRNKGNFPGRFSGRQFSNSRSEMNVSTLELGDSALYLCASSWTGDYGYTFGSGTRLTVV.

This chain connects TRBV9 to TRBJ2-7; TRBD1 might be the D (6 bases). The germline V and J ends were trimmed by 3 bases and 2 bases, with 12 bases remaining between them. Germline V lookup: CDR1 SGDLS, CDR2 YYNGEE. The CDR3 is made up of 14 amino acids. The CDR3 region is CASSDSGQPYEQYF. The CDR3, as DNA: TGTGCCAGCAGCGACTCGGGACAACCCTACGAGCAGTACTTC.